The 22 T cell receptor beta chains below were found in one sample sequenced in a study of T cell repertoires in cytomegalovirus infection. Their target antigens are unknown. TCRdb recomputed calls from the reads with MiXCR, one row per CDR3 protein. Of hundreds of thousands of distinct CDR3 sequences listed, roughly 31% were seen once; the top ten hold around 15%. Sample: cultured CD8+ T cells from PBMCs, taken from culture after CMV antigen stimulation. Receptors originate from a human donor in good health (CMV status not recorded). Some clones in this sample may be carry-over from other donors' samples.

This clonotype occurred a few times. This chain joins TRBV27 and TRBJ2-7; 7 nucleotides match TRBD1. With 5 bases clipped from V and 1 base from J, the junction kept 8 bases outside the gene matches. CDR1 MNHEY and CDR2 SMNVEV come from the germline V gene (reference sequence). The CDR3 covers 15 residues. The CDR3 region is CASSLTGFTSYEQYF. The CDR3 region has the DNA TGTGCCAGCAGTCTGACAGGGTTTACGTCCTACGAGCAGTACTTC.

This clonotype was detected a few times. The chain has TRBV12-5 and TRBJ1-2; TRBD1 agrees at 8 bases. The ends lost 0 bases at V and 1 base at J; junction bases unmatched: 7. CDR3 length: 17 residues. Germline lookup yields CDR1 LGHNT and CDR2 FRNRAP. The CDR3 is CASGLVSTDRGNYGYTF. The CDR3 region has the DNA TGTGCTAGTGGTTTGGTTTCCACTGACAGGGGTAACTATGGCTACACCTTC. Full variable domain (missing parts from reference TRBV12-5 and TRBJ1-2): DARVTQTPRHKVTEMGQEVTMRCQPILGHNTVFWYRQTMMQGLELLAYFRNRAPLDDSGMPKDRFSAEMPDATLATLKIQPSEPRDSAVYFCASGLVSTDRGNYGYTFGSGTRLTVV.

The chain has TRBV7-4 and TRBJ2-1; 10 nucleotides agree with TRBD1. V trimming: 1 base; J trimming: 5 bases; junction bases outside the gene matches: 8. Per germline, CDR1 SGHVT and CDR2 SQSDAQ. The CDR3 loop spans 17 amino acids. This CDR3 is CASSLGGGQGPDNEQFF. The CDR3, as DNA: TGTGCCAGCAGCTTAGGGGGGGGACAGGGGCCCGACAATGAGCAGTTCTTC.

This clonotype was seen only a few times. The rearrangement uses TRBV7-6 and TRBJ2-3, with 7 bases that match TRBD1. Germline V gene sequence: CDR1 SGHVS, CDR2 FNYEAQ. Losses at the gene ends were 4 bases for V and 6 bases for J; bases not matched to a gene: 7. The CDR3 contains 14 residues. The CDR3 here is CASSSTGEEDTQYF. DNA for the CDR3: TGTGCCAGCAGCTCCACAGGGGAAGAGGATACGCAGTATTTT. The full variable domain, its missing parts supplied by reference TRBV7-6 and TRBJ2-3, is GAGVSQSPRYKVTKRGQDVALRCDPISGHVSLYWYRQALGQGPEFLTYFNYEAQQDKSGLPNDRFSAERPEGSISTLTIQRTEQRDSAMYRCASSSTGEEDTQYFGPGTRLTVL.

The chain has TRBV6-1 and TRBJ2-4; 8 bases line up with TRBD2. CDR1 is MNHNS, CDR2 SASEGT, per germline. The J segment lost 6 bases and the V segment lost 5 bases, leaving 6 bases of the junction unmatched. The CDR3 extends over 14 amino acids. The CDR3 is CASSPGTRGNIQYF. As DNA, the CDR3 is TGTGCCAGCAGTCCGGGGACTAGAGGAAACATTCAGTACTTC.

The chain joins TRBV10-1 to TRBJ2-7; the match to TRBD1 covers 7 bases. Germline values: CDR1 WNHNN, CDR2 SYGVQD (reference sequence). V was clipped by 2 bases and J by 7 bases; unmatched bases: 5. This CDR3 is 13 amino acids long. In DNA form, the CDR3 reads TGCGCCAGCAGTGAGACGACAGGGTGGGAGCAGTACTTC. Protein sequence: CASSETTGWEQYF.

V gene TRBV29-1 combines with J gene TRBJ1-2; D gene unclear. Germline V gene sequence: CDR1 SQVTM, CDR2 ANQGSEA. The length of the CDR3 is 11 residues. V was cut by 4 bases and J by 8 bases, with 11 bases left in between. DNA of the CDR3: TGCAGCGTTGCGATAGGCGAGGGCTACACCTTC. It yields the protein CSVAIGEGYTF.

The rearrangement uses TRBV6-2 or TRBV6-3 and TRBJ2-1, with 7 bases identical to TRBD1. This CDR3 is built from 15 residues. V gave up 5 bases and J gave up 10 bases; unmatched junction bases: 14. Per germline, CDR1 MNHEY and CDR2 SVGEGT. In DNA form, the CDR3 reads TGTGCCAGCAGTCCCTATGAGGGGACAGTCCCCGAGCAGTTCTTC. Protein: CASSPYEGTVPEQFF.

V and J are TRBV7-2 and TRBJ2-3; D is ambiguous. The V gene's germline CDR1 is SGHTA and CDR2 FQGNSA. The V end was cut by 11 bases, the J end by 5 bases, with 14 bases between. The CDR3 runs 12 residues. CDR3 bases: TGTGCCCCCTTCTTAGACGAAGATACGCAGTATTTT. The encoded protein is CAPFLDEDTQYF.

A few counts support this clonotype. The rearrangement links TRBV4-1 to TRBJ1-1, with D possibly TRBD1 on 6 matching bases. Trimming took 3 bases from V and 5 from J, leaving 13 bases between them. There are 14 residues in the CDR3. Per germline, CDR1 MGHRA and CDR2 YSYEKL. In nucleotides, the CDR3 is TGCGCCAGCAGCCACGGGACAATGGGAACTGAAGCTTTCTTT. Amino acids: CASSHGTMGTEAFF.

This clonotype was counted a few times. Here the CDR3 DNA reads TGTGCCAGCGGCCTGGGGCAGACAGATACGCAGTATTTT. It yields the protein CASGLGQTDTQYF. J is TRBJ2-3 and V is TRBV28; a weak D match, TRBD1 (5 bases). Deletions cut 8 bases from V and 3 bases from J, with 12 bases between. The CDR3 extends over 13 amino acids. From germline, CDR1 is MDHEN and CDR2 SYDVKM.

This clonotype has only a few counts. The V gene is TRBV28, the J gene TRBJ1-2; a weak D match, TRBD1 (6 bases). Germline CDR1 MDHEN, CDR2 SYDVKM. The CDR3 sequence is 15 residues long. Trimming left V 8 bases short and J 3 bases short, with 19 bases between. Written as DNA, the CDR3 is TGTGCCAGCTCAAGGACCACAGGGACTTACTATGGCTACACCTTC. Amino acid sequence: CASSRTTGTYYGYTF.

A note on this clonotype: One end of the junction fails to match germline, which may point to a read error. The chain recombines TRBV29-1 with TRBJ2-7; the D is unclear. The CDR3 is 12 amino acids. Germline values: CDR1 SQVTM, CDR2 ANQGSEA. The CDR3 DNA follows: TGCAGCGTGGAAGGACGGTCCTACGAGCAGTACTTC. This codes for CSVEGRSYEQYF.

V is TRBV19 and J is TRBJ2-1; tentatively, D is TRBD1 (6 bases). The ends were cut back, 6 bases at V and 0 bases at J, with 12 bases in the middle. This CDR3 spans 15 amino acids. Germline values: CDR1 LNHDA, CDR2 SQIVND (reference sequence). CDR3 region: CASRITGSSYNEQFF. The CDR3, as DNA: TGTGCCAGTAGGATTACAGGGAGCTCCTACAATGAGCAGTTCTTC.

The rearrangement joins TRBV7-9 to TRBJ2-5; 8 positions agree with TRBD1. The CDR3 sequence is 15 residues long. Germline V gene data show CDR1 as SEHNR and CDR2 as FQNEAQ (reference sequence). Trimming removed 5 bases from V and 7 bases from J; junction bases left unmatched: 12. The CDR3 loop is CASSTPQGGVGTQYF. The DNA for the CDR3 is TGTGCCAGCAGCACCCCACAGGGGGGAGTAGGGACCCAGTACTTC.

The chain links TRBV29-1 to TRBJ2-3; D is ambiguous. The CDR3 spans 12 residues. The ends were cut back, 6 bases at V and 0 bases at J, with 7 bases in the middle. In germline, CDR1 is SQVTM, CDR2 ANQGSEA. The CDR3 spells CSVGESTDTQYF. The CDR3, as DNA: TGCAGCGTAGGAGAAAGCACAGATACGCAGTATTTT.

This chain links TRBV6-6 with TRBJ2-3; possible D gene TRBD1, 5 bases. Germline CDR1 and CDR2: MNHNY and SVGAGI (reference sequence). V was cut by 4 bases and J by 0 bases, with 14 bases left in between. This CDR3 is built from 16 residues. CDR3 loop: CASSLTGTSSTDTQYF. The DNA of the CDR3 is TGTGCCAGCAGTTTAACAGGAACTTCTAGCACAGATACGCAGTATTTT.

The chain employs TRBV19 and TRBJ2-1; D may be TRBD2 (5 bases). Per the germline V gene, CDR1 is LNHDA and CDR2 is SQIVND (reference sequence). The CDR3 totals 15 residues. The V end was cut by 2 bases, the J end by 0 bases, with 8 bases between. CDR3 amino acids: CASSISLASYNEQFF. CDR3 bases: TGTGCCAGTAGTATATCCCTAGCCTCCTACAATGAGCAGTTCTTC.

V is TRBV27 and J is TRBJ2-2; D call uncertain. In germline, CDR1 is MNHEY, CDR2 SMNVEV (reference sequence). With 5 bases removed from V and 1 base from J, the gap between germline ends came to 8 bases. The CDR3 has 14 amino acids. CDR3 sequence (DNA): TGTGCCAGCAGTACAGTCGAGAACACCGGGGAGCTGTTTTTT. Its translation is CASSTVENTGELFF.

This clonotype was seen at least ten times. The CDR3 sequence: CASSLVDWAGQPQHF. CDR3 nucleotides: TGTGCCAGCAGTTTAGTAGACTGGGCAGGCCAGCCCCAGCATTTT. The rearrangement joins TRBV12-3 or TRBV12-4 to TRBJ1-5; no reliable D call. Trimming pared 1 base from V and 7 bases from J, leaving 14 bases between. This CDR3 is built from 15 residues.

CDR3 sequence (DNA): TGTGCCAGCAGCTTTGGGGACGGGGCGAACACTGAAGCTTTCTTT. Translated, it gives CASSFGDGANTEAFF. The chain recombines TRBV11-3 with TRBJ1-1; a possible D gene is TRBD1 (5 bases). The V gene's germline CDR1 is SGHNT and CDR2 YENEEA. V lost 3 bases to trimming and J lost 1 base, with 12 bases between them. The CDR3 contains 15 residues.

The J gene is TRBJ1-1, the V gene TRBV28; D remains unclear. CDR3 length: 14 amino acids. Germline CDR1 reads MDHEN; CDR2 reads SYDVKM. V lost 4 bases to trimming and J lost 1 base, with 10 bases between them. CDR3 sequence reads: CASSSPEWNTEAFF. The CDR3 DNA follows: TGTGCCAGCAGTTCCCCTGAGTGGAACACTGAAGCTTTCTTT.